This T cell receptor (beta chain) was captured by sequencing in a study of cytomegalovirus exposure and HLA in healthy donors. Trimming removed 5 bases from V and 0 bases from J; junction bases left unmatched: 15. The germline gives CDR1 SGHVS, CDR2 FNYEAQ. The CDR3 has 20 amino acids. The PCR had 60 Vbeta and 13 Jbeta primers. Generated by immunoSEQ multiplex PCR, the TCRdb table keeps only in-frame clones and is missing some. The repertoire has approximately 150,000 clones, over 75% of them found once; the top ten carry approximately 2.9%. Source material: PBMCs. The origin of this receptor is a woman aged 25 to 45 in good health and CMV-seronegative. The chain joins TRBV7-6 to TRBJ2-6; 8 bases align to TRBD1. CDR3 DNA sequence: TGTGCCAGCAGCACCCATCCCCGGGACAGGATGATCTCTGGGGCCAACGTCCTGACTTTC. This gives the protein CASSTHPRDRMISGANVLTF.